This entry is about one T cell receptor beta chain. This sample is part of a study of cytomegalovirus exposure and HLA in healthy donors. PCR involved 60 Vbeta and 13 Jbeta primers. Data came from immunoSEQ multiplex PCR; TCRdb stores just in-frame clones and leaves some out. This repertoire shows about 210,000 clones, 75% to 85% found once; its top ten account for about 0.36%. CDR1 is MNHEY and CDR2 is SVGAGI in the germline V gene. V shed 2 bases, J shed 0 bases, and the junction held 2 bases outside the gene matches. This CDR3 has 16 residues. The receptor's source is a male donor in good health and CMV-seropositive. The chain couples TRBV6-5 to TRBJ2-3, with 10 bases that match TRBD2. Sequenced input: PBMCs. The CDR3 coding sequence is TGTGCCAGCAGTTACCAACTAGCGGGAAGCACAGATACGCAGTATTTT. Protein: CASSYQLAGSTDTQYF.